The 11 T cell receptor beta chains below come from one sample, sequenced in a study of spatial heterogeneity in lung cancer. Regarding the study as a whole: Higher tumor mutation counts went along with higher counts of expanded intratumoral alpha and beta TCRs.

TCRdb used MiXCR to reprocess the 5' RACE reads, holding one entry per CDR3 protein. The sample records roughly 9,900 distinct CDR3 sequences, under 6.5% being singletons. Their target antigens are unknown. This sample's time point: sample taken at primary tumor resection. The starting material was lung tumor tissue, obtained at surgery. The receptors come from a female donor with early-stage non-small cell lung cancer.

This clonotype showed up just a few times. The chain recombines TRBV6-5 with TRBJ1-4, with 7 bases lining up with TRBD1. Per germline, CDR1 MNHEY and CDR2 SVGAGI. V lost 6 bases and J lost 4; bases outside the gene matches: 5. The CDR3 loop spans 14 amino acids. The DNA of the CDR3 is TGTGCCAGCAGCTTCGGGACAGTTAATGAAAAACTGTTTTTT. Translated, it gives CASSFGTVNEKLFF.

The V gene is TRBV25-1, the J gene TRBJ2-2, with 10 bases identical to TRBD1. Germline loops: CDR1 MGHDK, CDR2 SYGVNS. With V trimmed by 6 bases and J by 6 bases, 4 bases remained unmatched. The CDR3 contains 14 residues. CDR3 region: CASRGTGAAGELFF. The DNA for the CDR3 is TGTGCCAGCAGGGGGACAGGGGCGGCCGGGGAGCTGTTTTTT. The variable domain in full, with the rest retrieved from reference TRBV25-1 and TRBJ2-2, is EADIYQTPRYLVIGTGKKITLECSQTMGHDKMYWYQQDPGMELHLIHYSYGVNSTEKGDLSSESTVSRIRTEHFPLTLESARPSHTSQYLCASRGTGAAGELFFGEGSRLTVL.

The chain has TRBV5-1 and TRBJ2-3; TRBD2 matches 11 bases. Germline V gene sequence: CDR1 SGHRS, CDR2 YFSETQ. This CDR3 region has 19 residues. V lost 0 bases, J lost 0 bases, and 9 bases stayed unmatched. The CDR3 region is CASSLAPLAGGVSTDTQYF. In nucleotides, the CDR3 is TGCGCCAGCAGCTTGGCCCCTCTAGCGGGGGGAGTTAGCACAGATACGCAGTATTTT.

This clonotype appeared a few times. CDR3 loop: CASSPTGMRYNEQFF. CDR3 nucleotide sequence: TGTGCCAGCAGCCCGACAGGAATGAGATACAATGAGCAGTTCTTC. This sequence joins TRBV11-3 and TRBJ2-1; TRBD1 might be the D (6 bases). The germline V gene encodes CDR1 SGHNT and CDR2 YENEEA. Trimming stripped 5 bases from V and 4 bases from J, with 15 bases between. This CDR3 is 15 amino acids long.

This clonotype was recorded many times. This CDR3 reads CASSTRDATARGNYGYTF. The DNA of the CDR3 is TGTGCCAGCAGTACCCGGGATGCGACAGCCCGGGGGAACTATGGCTACACCTTC. The rearrangement joins TRBV27 to TRBJ1-2, with a weak D call TRBD1 (5 bases). This CDR3 contains 18 residues. The germline gives CDR1 MNHEY, CDR2 SMNVEV (reference sequence). The V gene lost 5 bases and the J gene lost 2 bases, with 24 bases spanning the gap.

The chain combines TRBV20-1 with TRBJ2-7; 8 bases are shared with TRBD2. The trim removed 2 bases at V and 3 bases at J, leaving 9 bases unmatched. Germline V lookup: CDR1 DFQATT, CDR2 SNEGSKA (reference sequence). The CDR3 consists of 15 residues. The chain's CDR3 is CSARPWGTSGYEQYF. The CDR3, as DNA: TGCAGTGCTAGACCCTGGGGCACTAGCGGCTACGAGCAGTACTTC.

The table lists this clonotype with many counts. The V call is TRBV28, the J call TRBJ1-3; weak D call: TRBD1 (6 bases). Germline CDR1 is MDHEN and CDR2 is SYDVKM. V lost 5 bases and J lost 2, with 13 bases in between. The CDR3 spans 15 residues. Written as DNA, the CDR3 is TGTGCCAGCAGTCTGGGGGGGCAAGCTGGAAACACCATATATTTT. Its protein product is CASSLGGQAGNTIYF.

This clonotype has a count of ten or more. V gene TRBV5-4 combines with J gene TRBJ2-7, with 8 bases fitting TRBD1. This CDR3 has 12 residues. Unmatched junction bases numbered 5, after V lost 5 bases and J lost 7 bases. Germline V gene sequence: CDR1 SGHNT, CDR2 YYREEE (reference sequence). The CDR3, as DNA: TGTGCCAGCAGTTCAGGGGGCGGGGAGCAGTACTTC. Translation gives CASSSGGGEQYF.

This clonotype is classed as medium-sized. In DNA form, the CDR3 reads TGCGCCAGCAGCTTGGCGCTAGCGGGAAACCAAGAGACCCAGTACTTC. The encoded protein is CASSLALAGNQETQYF. The V call is TRBV5-1, the J call TRBJ2-5; 9 nucleotides match TRBD2. CDR3 length equals 16 residues. The germline V gene has CDR1 SGHRS and CDR2 YFSETQ. The V and J ends lost 0 bases and 0 bases, in that order; junction bases with no gene match: 3.

This clonotype was seen repeatedly, ten times or more. The J gene is TRBJ1-1, the V gene TRBV24-1; weak D call: TRBD1 (5 bases). Germline-derived CDR1 and CDR2 are KGHDR and SFDVKD. The CDR3 consists of 13 residues. Trimming took off 6 bases at V and 4 bases at J, with 11 bases between the two ends. The CDR3 spells CATSSGAATEAFF. CDR3 nucleotides: TGTGCCACCAGTTCCGGGGCCGCCACTGAAGCTTTCTTT.

This clonotype has a count of ten or more. The V call is TRBV9, the J call TRBJ1-1; a weak D match, TRBD1 (5 bases). The germline V gene encodes CDR1 SGDLS and CDR2 YYNGEE. V shed 0 bases and J shed 6 bases, with 15 bases lying between them. This CDR3 has 15 amino acids. The CDR3 region is CASSVAGGAGSEAFF. CDR3 nucleotides: TGTGCCAGCAGCGTAGCCGGGGGAGCAGGGTCTGAAGCTTTCTTT.